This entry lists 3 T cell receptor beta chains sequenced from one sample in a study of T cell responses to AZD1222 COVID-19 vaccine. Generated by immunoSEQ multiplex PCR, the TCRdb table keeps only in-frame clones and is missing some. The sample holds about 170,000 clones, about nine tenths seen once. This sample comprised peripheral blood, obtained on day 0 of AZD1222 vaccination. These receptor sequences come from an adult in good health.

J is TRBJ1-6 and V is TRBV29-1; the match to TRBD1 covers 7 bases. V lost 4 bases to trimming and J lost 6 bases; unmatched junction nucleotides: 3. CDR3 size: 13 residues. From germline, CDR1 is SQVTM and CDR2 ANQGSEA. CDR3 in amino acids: CSVATGVNSPLHF. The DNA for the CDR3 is TGCAGCGTTGCCACAGGGGTTAATTCACCCCTCCACTTT.

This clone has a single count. Here the CDR3 DNA reads TGCAGCGTTGAAGTTAACGCCAACTATGGCTACACCTTC. Translation: CSVEVNANYGYTF. This chain joins TRBV29-1 and TRBJ1-2, with D uncertain. The length of the CDR3 is 13 residues. V was shortened by 1 base and J by 2 bases, with 8 bases between the two germline ends. Germline lookup yields CDR1 SQVTM and CDR2 ANQGSEA.

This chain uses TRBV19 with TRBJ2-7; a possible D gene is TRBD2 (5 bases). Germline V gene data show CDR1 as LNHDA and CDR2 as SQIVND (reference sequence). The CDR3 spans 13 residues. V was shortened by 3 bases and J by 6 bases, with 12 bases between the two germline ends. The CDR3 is CASSIGPGGEQYF. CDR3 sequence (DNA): TGTGCCAGTAGTATTGGTCCAGGAGGCGAGCAGTACTTC.